These 2 T cell receptor beta chains share one sample of origin, sequenced in a study of EBV T-cell therapy then PD-1 blockade in nasopharyngeal carcinoma. Using immunoSEQ multiplex PCR, the repertoire was profiled, and TCRdb retains in-frame clones only, with some absent. The sample lists around 19,000 clones, approximately 88% occurring once. Their antigen targets remain unknown. Documented treatment: AdE1-LMPpoly-expanded autologous EBV-specific T-cell therapy followed by anti-PD-1 nivolumab. The sequenced sample was CD8+ T cells from blood, obtained at day 0 from a patient whose treatment included autologous EBV-specific T cells and nivolumab. Source of these receptors: a man aged 35 to 55 with nasopharyngeal carcinoma.

V is TRBV6-5 and J is TRBJ2-5, with 9 nucleotides matching TRBD1. Unmatched junction bases numbered 4, after V lost 6 bases and J lost 2 bases. The length of the CDR3 is 14 residues. CDR1 MNHEY and CDR2 SVGAGI come from the germline V gene. The CDR3 DNA reads as TGTGCCAGCAGCCGGGACAGGGAGCAAGAGACCCAGTACTTC. This codes for CASSRDREQETQYF.

This chain joins TRBV2 and TRBJ1-1; D is possibly TRBD1 (5 bases). The V end was cut by 4 bases, the J end by 5 bases, with 11 bases between. Germline assignment: CDR1 SNHLY and CDR2 FYNNEI. The CDR3 has 13 residues. CDR3 region: CASSALGGTEAFF. The CDR3 DNA sequence: TGTGCCAGCAGTGCCTTGGGGGGGACTGAAGCTTTCTTT.